One sample yielded the 8 T cell receptor beta chains listed below, sequenced in a study of identical twins. MiXCR, applied by TCRdb to the 5' RACE reads, yields one record per CDR3 protein. The sample contains 150,000 or so distinct CDR3 sequences, under 4.5% of which appear only once. The source material was memory T cells sorted from blood. The receptors were gathered from a young man in good health.

This clonotype was detected many times. J is TRBJ1-1 and V is TRBV5-1; the D is unclear. The V end was cut by 2 bases, the J end by 1 base, with 9 bases between. Germline loops: CDR1 SGHRS, CDR2 YFSETQ. The CDR3 loop spans 14 amino acids. The CDR3 sequence: CASSFRIGNTEAFF. In nucleotides, the CDR3 is TGCGCCAGCAGCTTCCGGATCGGGAACACTGAAGCTTTCTTT.

This clonotype was recorded many times. V and J are TRBV20-1 and TRBJ2-3; 11 bases are a match to TRBD2. This CDR3 spans 15 amino acids. The germline V gene has CDR1 DFQATT and CDR2 SNEGSKA (reference sequence). V lost 5 bases and J lost 5; bases outside the gene matches: 9. CDR3 nucleotides: TGCAGTGCTTCAAGTAGCGGGAGGGCCGGAGATACGCAGTATTTT. It is translated as CSASSSGRAGDTQYF.

This clonotype has at least ten counts. The V call is TRBV7-2, the J call TRBJ2-1; perhaps TRBD1 as D (5 bases). Deletions cut 5 bases from V and 10 bases from J, with 12 bases between. This CDR3 has 12 amino acids. CDR1 and CDR2 (germline): SGHTA, FQGNSA. CDR3 sequence: CASSHRWGEQFF. The CDR3 DNA reads TGTGCCAGCAGCCACAGATGGGGCGAGCAGTTCTTC.

This clonotype came up many times. The chain joins TRBV5-1 to TRBJ2-5; D not resolved. The germline V gene encodes CDR1 SGHRS and CDR2 YFSETQ. V was cut by 5 bases and J by 0 bases, with 5 bases left in between. The CDR3 runs 12 residues. This CDR3 reads CASRTDQETQYF. The CDR3, as DNA: TGCGCCAGCAGGACGGACCAAGAGACCCAGTACTTC.

This chain connects TRBV3-1 to TRBJ2-5, with 8 bases aligning to TRBD1. V lost 5 bases and J lost 5; bases outside the gene matches: 4. The CDR3 sequence is 13 residues long. Germline V gene lookup returns CDR1 LGHDT and CDR2 YNNKEL (reference sequence). As DNA, the CDR3 is TGTGCCAGCAGCAGGCAGGGGGCGGAGACCCAGTACTTC. It codes for CASSRQGAETQYF.

In this sample, this clonotype turned up many times. V is TRBV27 and J is TRBJ2-3; TRBD2 agrees at 10 bases. CDR3 size: 17 residues. Per the germline V gene, CDR1 is MNHEY and CDR2 is SMNVEV (reference sequence). The junction had 6 bases not matched to a gene; V was cut back by 2 bases and J by 1 base. The CDR3 spells CASSLLSGTSGTDTQYF. The CDR3 coding sequence is TGTGCCAGCAGTTTACTTTCCGGGACTAGCGGCACAGATACGCAGTATTTT.

This chain joins TRBV18 and TRBJ2-3; 7 nucleotides align to TRBD1. Germline assignment: CDR1 KGHSH and CDR2 LQKENI. V dropped 5 bases and J dropped 1; count of bases not matched to a gene: 3. CDR3 length equals 14 residues. The CDR3 here is CASSATGGTDTQYF. DNA for the CDR3: TGTGCCAGCTCAGCCACAGGGGGCACAGATACGCAGTATTTT. Supplemented by reference TRBV18 and TRBJ2-3, the full variable domain reads NAGVMQNPRHLVRRRGQEARLRCSPMKGHSHVYWYRQLPEEGLKFMVYLQKENIIDESGMPKERFSAEFPKEGPSILRIQQVVRGDSAAYFCASSATGGTDTQYFGPGTRLTVL.

This clonotype was seen many times. The chain uses TRBV7-2 and TRBJ2-3; TRBD2 aligns across 8 bases. Trimming took 4 bases from V and 6 from J; bases not matched to a gene: 6. The length of the CDR3 is 14 residues. Germline CDR1 SGHTA, CDR2 FQGNSA. DNA for the CDR3: TGTGCCAGCAGCTGGGGCGCGGGGGGTGATACGCAGTATTTT. It encodes CASSWGAGGDTQYF.